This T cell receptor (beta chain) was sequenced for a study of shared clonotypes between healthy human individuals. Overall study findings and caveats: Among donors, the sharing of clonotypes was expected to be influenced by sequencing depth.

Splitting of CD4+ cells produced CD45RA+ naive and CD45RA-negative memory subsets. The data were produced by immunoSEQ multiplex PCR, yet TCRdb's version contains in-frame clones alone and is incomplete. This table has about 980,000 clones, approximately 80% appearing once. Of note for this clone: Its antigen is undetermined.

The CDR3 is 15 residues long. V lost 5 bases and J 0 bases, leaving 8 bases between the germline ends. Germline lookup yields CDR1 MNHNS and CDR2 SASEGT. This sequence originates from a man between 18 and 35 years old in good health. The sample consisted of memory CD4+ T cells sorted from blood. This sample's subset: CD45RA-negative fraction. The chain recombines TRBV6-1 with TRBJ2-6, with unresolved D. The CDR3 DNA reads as TGTGCCAGCAGTAGTAAAAACTCTGGGGCCAACGTCCTGACTTTC. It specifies CASSSKNSGANVLTF.